Given below is one T cell receptor beta chain in context. What it binds is not known. An end of the junction does not agree with germline; a read error may underlie this. CDR1 is SSHAT, CDR2 FNYEAQ, per germline (reference sequence). The CDR3 runs 14 residues. Indicated time point: sample taken at primary tumor resection. Researchers sequenced whole RNA taken from tumor, nontumor lung or frozen PBMC without sorting. Patients with untreated early-stage non-small cell lung cancer, numbering 72, were the donors. The sample is drawn from a study of spatial heterogeneity in lung cancer. Study-level information: Averaged across combinations, each unique TCR and UMI pairing appeared more than ten times in raw reads, which were uncorrected.

Study results and limitations: In blood, ubiquitous expanded tumor TCRs appeared more at resection than follow-up.

The library protocol tagged each TCR cDNA with a unique molecular identifier. One entry per CDR3 protein, called by TCRdb with MiXCR from the 5' RACE reads. The sample yields tens of thousands of distinct CDR3 sequences, more than 10% seen once. Source: PBMCs, taken at surgery. The TCR was taken from a male donor with early-stage non-small cell lung cancer. This rearrangement joins TRBV7-7 to TRBJ2-1; TRBD2 might be the D (6 bases). DNA of the CDR3: TGTGCTAGCAGCTTAGCGGTAGGAAGCGCCGAGCAGTTCTTC. It encodes CASSLAVGSAEQFF.